This passage covers 4 T cell receptor beta chains from one sample sequenced in a study of cytotoxic CD8 clonotypes in ibrutinib-treated CLL. Assay used: immunoSEQ multiplex PCR; TCRdb lists only in-frame clones, some missing. The table shows tens of thousands of clones, with 65% occurring only once. The specimen comprised PBMCs, sampled after 24 months of ibrutinib treatment. The receptors originated from a human donor with chronic lymphocytic leukemia.

This chain uses TRBV6-1 with TRBJ1-2; D not resolved. Looked up from germline, CDR1 is MNHNS and CDR2 is SASEGT. The CDR3 is 13 residues long. V lost 6 bases and J 6 bases, leaving 14 bases between the germline ends. CDR3: CASSQQGGHGYTF. CDR3 in DNA: TGTGCCAGCAGCCAACAAGGAGGGCATGGCTACACCTTC.

There are a few counts of this clone. This sequence joins TRBV9 and TRBJ2-7; TRBD2 matches at 9 bases. The CDR3 extends over 15 amino acids. Unmatched junction bases numbered 3, after V lost 0 bases and J lost 2 bases. The germline gives CDR1 SGDLS, CDR2 YYNGEE. CDR3: CASSVGLAGTYEQYF. In DNA, the CDR3 is TGTGCCAGCAGCGTAGGCCTAGCGGGAACCTACGAGCAGTACTTC.

This clone was observed once. The V and J genes are TRBV30 and TRBJ1-5, with unresolved D. The CDR3 consists of 15 residues. The germline CDR1 and CDR2 sequences are GTSNPN and SVGIG (reference sequence). Trimming removed 0 bases from V and 0 bases from J, with 9 bases in between. The CDR3 DNA is TGTGCCTGGAGTGTACTCTCGGGTAGCAATCAGCCCCAGCATTTT. This sequence encodes CAWSVLSGSNQPQHF.

The chain links TRBV14 to TRBJ1-2; TRBD1 might be the D (5 bases). V lost 4 bases and J 4 bases, leaving 16 bases between the germline ends. The CDR3 totals 15 residues. CDR1 and CDR2 (germline): SGHDN, FVKESK. CDR3 loop: CASSRGWDEGYGYTF. The DNA for the CDR3 is TGTGCCAGCAGCCGAGGGTGGGACGAAGGCTATGGCTACACCTTC.